What follows are 16 T cell receptor beta chains derived from one specimen sequenced in a study of vaccination and CD4 T cells after COVID-19. Sequencing of cultured CD4+ T cell DNA used the Oncomine TCR Beta short-read assay. A single record per CDR3 protein comes from TCRdb applying MiXCR to the PCR reads. Of approximately 22,000 distinct CDR3 sequences in the sample, around 42% were seen once. Time point noted: late sampling 161 to 241 days after vaccination in a few convalescent patients. Specified treatment: roughly 10-day PBMC culture with coronavirus spike peptide pools or control peptides (ViraFEST assay). These TCRs are of unknown antigen specificity. Sequencing was performed on CD4+ T cells from blood, cultured in vitro, taken about 7 months after SARS-CoV-2 vaccination. All receptors come from a human donor who had recovered from COVID-19.

The V and J genes are TRBV20-1 and TRBJ2-5, with D possibly matching TRBD2 (6 bases). Trimming took off 3 bases at V and 5 bases at J, with 22 bases between the two ends. This CDR3 contains 16 residues. CDR1 is DFQATT and CDR2 is SNEGSKA in the germline V gene (reference sequence). CDR3: CSASLDHRGNWETQYF. As DNA, the CDR3 is TGCAGTGCTAGTCTGGACCATCGGGGGAATTGGGAGACCCAGTACTTC.

This chain uses TRBV7-2 with TRBJ2-7; 8 bases map to TRBD2. After removal of 5 bases from V and 4 bases from J, the junction contained 7 bases not matched to a gene. The germline CDR1 and CDR2 sequences are SGHTA and FQGNSA. The CDR3 sequence is 14 residues long. The CDR3 nucleotides read TGTGCCAGCAGCAAAGGACTAGCACGGTACGAGCAGTACTTC. It codes for CASSKGLARYEQYF.

The gene calls are TRBV10-2 and TRBJ1-1; the D gene is possibly TRBD1 (5 bases). Trimming cost V 2 bases and J 1 base, with 11 bases left between them. CDR1 is WSHSY and CDR2 is SAAADI in the germline V gene. The CDR3 has 15 amino acids. The CDR3 sequence: CASSEQGYANTEAFF. CDR3 DNA sequence: TGCGCCAGCAGTGAGCAGGGTTATGCGAACACTGAAGCTTTCTTT.

The chain carries TRBV20-1 and TRBJ2-3, with 7 bases lining up with TRBD2. Germline V gene lookup returns CDR1 DFQATT and CDR2 SNEGSKA (reference sequence). This CDR3 region has 17 residues. J gave up 4 bases and V 5 bases, and 18 bases lay outside the gene matches. In nucleotides, the CDR3 is TGCAGTGCTTTACGGGGGGAGGGCCTCCAAGAGGCAGATACGCAGTATTTT. Its protein product is CSALRGEGLQEADTQYF.

This chain uses TRBV10-3 with TRBJ2-3; 8 bases align to TRBD2. The germline CDR1 and CDR2 sequences are ENHRY and SYGVKD. The CDR3 has 14 amino acids. Losses at the gene ends were 6 bases for V and 0 bases for J; bases not matched to a gene: 2. This chain's CDR3 is CAIRTSVSTDTQYF. In DNA form, the CDR3 reads TGTGCCATCAGGACTAGCGTCAGCACAGATACGCAGTATTTT.

This clonotype is termed medium-sized. This rearrangement joins TRBV20-1 to TRBJ1-2; a possible D gene is TRBD1 (5 bases). The V and J ends lost 5 bases and 4 bases respectively, with 17 bases between them. Germline CDR1 is DFQATT and CDR2 is SNEGSKA (reference sequence). The CDR3 runs 14 residues. The CDR3 loop is CSAPSPGYSYGYTF. CDR3 sequence (DNA): TGCAGTGCTCCGTCCCCAGGGTACAGCTATGGCTACACCTTC.

The rearrangement links TRBV20-1 to TRBJ2-3, with D hard to call. Trimming took off 3 bases at V and 4 bases at J, with 11 bases between the two ends. Germline lookup yields CDR1 DFQATT and CDR2 SNEGSKA (reference sequence). The CDR3 is 13 amino acids. The CDR3 reads CSARPYSADTQYF. The CDR3 DNA follows: TGCAGTGCTAGGCCCTACTCAGCAGATACGCAGTATTTT.

This clonotype was counted only a few times. This chain's CDR3 is CASSLDRGFSYEQYF. CDR3 in DNA: TGTGCCAGCAGCTTAGATCGCGGGTTCTCCTACGAGCAGTACTTC. The chain recombines TRBV7-2 with TRBJ2-7; the D gene is possibly TRBD2 (5 bases). The ends were cut back, 1 base at V and 0 bases at J, with 10 bases in the middle. CDR3 size: 15 residues. The germline gives CDR1 SGHTA, CDR2 FQGNSA. Drawing the rest from reference TRBV7-2 and TRBJ2-7, the complete variable domain is GAGVSQSPSNKVTEKGKDVELRCDPISGHTALYWYRQSLGQGLEFLIYFQGNSAPDKSGLPSDRFSAERTGGSVSTLTIQRTQQEDSAVYLCASSLDRGFSYEQYFGPGTRLTVT.

Here the CDR3 DNA reads TGCAGTGCTAGGGCCGTATATGGCCTAGCGGGAGCTGAGACCCAGTACTTC. Translated, it gives CSARAVYGLAGAETQYF. The chain combines TRBV20-1 with TRBJ2-5; 10 bases align to TRBD2. Trimming took 3 bases from V and 5 from J; bases not matched to a gene: 15. Germline V CDR1 and CDR2: DFQATT, SNEGSKA (reference sequence). The length of the CDR3 is 17 residues.

This clonotype was counted between two and nine times. This chain links TRBV20-1 with TRBJ1-5; D unresolved. This CDR3 contains 14 residues. Germline lookup yields CDR1 DFQATT and CDR2 SNEGSKA (reference sequence). With 3 bases removed from V and 4 bases from J, the gap between germline ends came to 13 bases. In DNA form, the CDR3 reads TGCAGTGCTAGGACTCGCCACGGTAATCAGCCCCAGCATTTT. Translated: CSARTRHGNQPQHF.

This clonotype showed up just a few times. This chain links TRBV6-5 with TRBJ2-3; 7 nucleotides match TRBD2. V gave up 4 bases and J gave up 0 bases; unmatched junction bases: 4. CDR3 length: 15 amino acids. The germline V gene has CDR1 MNHEY and CDR2 SVGAGI. The CDR3 region has the DNA TGTGCCAGCAGTTCCAGCGGGACTAGCACAGATACGCAGTATTTT. Its translation: CASSSSGTSTDTQYF.

The sample holds a few counts of this clonotype. The chain uses TRBV6-2 or TRBV6-3 and TRBJ1-2; D ambiguous. Trimming removed 6 bases at V and 7 bases at J, with 12 bases between. This CDR3 region has 12 residues. Germline V CDR1 and CDR2: MNHEY, SVGEGT. The CDR3 spells CASRTDLPGYTF. The CDR3 DNA follows: TGTGCCAGCAGAACTGACTTACCTGGCTACACCTTC.

The chain couples TRBV20-1 to TRBJ2-5; 13 bases are shared with TRBD2. The junction had 7 bases not matched to a gene; V was cut back by 1 base and J by 5 bases. CDR3 size: 16 residues. The germline gives CDR1 DFQATT, CDR2 SNEGSKA (reference sequence). The CDR3 region has the DNA TGCAGTGCTAGAGGGGGACTAGCGGGATGGGCGGAGACCCAGTACTTC. Translation gives CSARGGLAGWAETQYF.

This clonotype was picked up a small number of times. The rearrangement joins TRBV6-2 or TRBV6-3 to TRBJ1-1; perhaps TRBD1 as D (5 bases). The germline V gene encodes CDR1 MNHEY and CDR2 SVGEGT. The length of the CDR3 is 16 residues. V gave up 2 bases and J gave up 4 bases, with 17 bases separating them. For the CDR3, the DNA is TGTGCCAGCAGTTACCATCCCAGGGAGGAGAGCACTGAAGCTTTCTTT. Translating gives CASSYHPREESTEAFF.

CDR3 sequence reads: CSVAGTVNNEQFF. CDR3 nucleotides: TGCAGTGTTGCAGGGACGGTTAACAATGAGCAGTTCTTC. This chain joins TRBV20-1 and TRBJ2-1; tentatively, D is TRBD1 or TRBD2 (5 bases each). Trimming stripped 7 bases from V and 5 bases from J, with 15 bases between. The CDR3 loop spans 13 amino acids. The germline gives CDR1 DFQATT, CDR2 SNEGSKA (reference sequence).

The sample holds a few counts of this clonotype. This chain links TRBV20-1 with TRBJ1-1, with unresolved D. The CDR3 covers 12 residues. From germline, CDR1 is DFQATT and CDR2 SNEGSKA (reference sequence). V was pared by 2 bases and J by 0 bases, with 4 bases between. CDR3 loop: CSARFLNTEAFF. For the CDR3, the DNA is TGCAGTGCTAGATTCCTGAACACTGAAGCTTTCTTT.